This T cell receptor (beta chain) was observed in a study of blood T cell repertoires in COVID-19. Authors' data handling: Reference gene primers were amplified, and this amplification served to estimate nucleated cell counts. TCRdb keeps only in-frame clones here, not all; method: immunoSEQ multiplex PCR. The V and J calls and clone size come from that table; D and trimming were worked out from the DNA. The sample has 30,000 to 45,000 clones; about 81% are singletons. The CDR3 is 15 residues long. J was trimmed by 2 bases and V by 1 base; bases with no gene match: 3. Germline-derived CDR1 and CDR2 are SGHTA and FQGTGA.

The clonotype originates from a human donor in a cohort sampled during active or convalescent COVID-19. The donor label of this sample is uncertain. The specimen sequenced was peripheral blood. The V gene is TRBV7-3, the J gene TRBJ2-3, with 7 nucleotides matching TRBD2. This chain's CDR3 is CASSLIAGDTDTQYF. The CDR3 DNA follows: TGTGCCAGCAGCTTAATTGCGGGGGACACAGATACGCAGTATTTT.